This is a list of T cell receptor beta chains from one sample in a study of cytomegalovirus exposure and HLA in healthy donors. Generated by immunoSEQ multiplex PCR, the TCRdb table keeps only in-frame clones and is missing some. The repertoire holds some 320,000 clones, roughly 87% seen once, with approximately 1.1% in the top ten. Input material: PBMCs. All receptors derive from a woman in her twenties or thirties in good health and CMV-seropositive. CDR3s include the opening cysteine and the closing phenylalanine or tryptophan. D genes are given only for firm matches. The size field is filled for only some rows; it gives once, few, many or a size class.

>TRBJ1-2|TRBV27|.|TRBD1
TGTGCCAGCAGCCCTGACAGGGGCTATAACTATGGCTACACCTTC
CASSPDRGYNYGYTF
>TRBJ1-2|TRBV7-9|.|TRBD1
TGTGCCAGCAGATCCCTGACAGGGGCCTATGGCTACACCTTC
CASRSLTGAYGYTF
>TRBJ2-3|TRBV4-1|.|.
TGCGCCAGCAGCCAAGTCGGGTTAGGATCAGATACGCAGTATTTT
CASSQVGLGSDTQYF
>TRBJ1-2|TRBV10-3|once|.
TGTGCCATCAGTGAGCGGGGGACAAATGATGGCTACACCTTC
CAISERGTNDGYTF
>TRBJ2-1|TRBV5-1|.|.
TGCGCCAGCAGCTTCCAGGGGGGGACCAATGAGCAGTTCTTC
CASSFQGGTNEQFF
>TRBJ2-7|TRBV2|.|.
TGTGCCAGCAGCGACTTCCCCATGACCTCCTACGAGCAGTACTTC
CASSDFPMTSYEQYF
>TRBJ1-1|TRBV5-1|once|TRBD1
TGCGCCAGCAGCTTGGGGATTCCCAACAGGGGAGAAGCTTTCTTT
CASSLGIPNRGEAFF
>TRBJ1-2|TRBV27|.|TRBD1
TGTGCCAGCAGTTCATATGGGACAGGGGAGCATGGCTACACCTTC
CASSSYGTGEHGYTF
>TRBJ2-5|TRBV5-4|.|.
TGTGCCAGCAGGGCAGGGATCCAAGAGACCCAGTACTTC
CASRAGIQETQYF
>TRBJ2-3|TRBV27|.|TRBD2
TGTGCCAGCAGTCCGCGGACTAGCGGAACAGATACGCAGTATTTT
CASSPRTSGTDTQYF
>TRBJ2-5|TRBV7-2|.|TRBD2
TGTGCCAGCTCTCGGGAAAGCGGGGGCCCGGAGACCCAGTACTTC
CASSRESGGPETQYF
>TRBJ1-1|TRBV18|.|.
TGTGCCAGCTCACCTCCGGGGGCGCTCGGTGTCGCTTTCTTT
CASSPPGALGVAFF
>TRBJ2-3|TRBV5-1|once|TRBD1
TGCGCCAGCAGCTTGGCAGGGACAGGGGCGCTAGGGTCGCAGTATTTT
CASSLAGTGALGSQYF
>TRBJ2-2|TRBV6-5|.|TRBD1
TGTGCCAGCAGGGGACAGACGAACACCGGGGAGCTGTTTTTT
CASRGQTNTGELFF
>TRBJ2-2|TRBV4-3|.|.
TGCGCCAGCAGCCCTCCCACCGGGGAGCTGTTTTTT
CASSPPTGELFF
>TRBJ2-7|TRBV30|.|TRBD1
TGTGCCTGGATCGGACAGGAGTACATCCTAGGCGAGCAGTACTTC
CAWIGQEYILGEQYF
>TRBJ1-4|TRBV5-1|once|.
TGCGCCAGCAGCTCCAATAATGGAGAAAAACTGTTTTTT
CASSSNNGEKLFF
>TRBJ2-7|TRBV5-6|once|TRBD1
TGTGCCAGCAGTTCACCGGGACAGGGAGTCTACGAGCAGTACTTC
CASSSPGQGVYEQYF
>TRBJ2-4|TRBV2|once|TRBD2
TGTGCCAGCAAGGGGACTAGTTACATCATTCAGTACTTC
CASKGTSYIIQYF
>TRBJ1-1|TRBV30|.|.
TGTGCCTGGATGGGACCCATGAACACTGAAGCTTTCTTT
CAWMGPMNTEAFF
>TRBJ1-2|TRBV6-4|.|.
TGTGCCAGCAGCCCCCTGGCAGGGGCGGACTATGGCTACACCTTC
CASSPLAGADYGYTF
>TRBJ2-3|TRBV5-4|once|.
TGTGCCAGCAACCTTGGCCTTCTCACAGATACGCAGTATTTT
CASNLGLLTDTQYF
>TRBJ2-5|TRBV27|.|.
TGTGCCAGCAGAAGGAGGGGTGAGACCCAGTACTTC
CASRRRGETQYF
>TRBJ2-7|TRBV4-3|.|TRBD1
TGCGCCAGCAGCCAAGGACAGGGGAACTACGAGCAGTACTTC
CASSQGQGNYEQYF
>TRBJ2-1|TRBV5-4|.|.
TGTGCCAGCACCATTGGAGGGGGCCGGAATGAGCAGTTCTTC
CASTIGGGRNEQFF
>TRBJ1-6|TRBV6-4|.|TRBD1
TGTGCCAGCAGGCTACAGGGGGCGATCAATTCACCCCTCCACTTT
CASRLQGAINSPLHF
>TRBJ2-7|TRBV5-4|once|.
TGTGCCAGCAGCTTGGCCCAGGGGCTCTCCTACGAGCAGTACTTC
CASSLAQGLSYEQYF
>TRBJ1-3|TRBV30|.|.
TGTGCCTGGAGACAGGGCCACTTAACTGGAAACACCATATATTTT
CAWRQGHLTGNTIYF
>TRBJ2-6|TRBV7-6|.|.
TGTGCCAGCAGCGCAAGGACTATCGGCTCTGGGGCCAACGTCCTGACTTTC
CASSARTIGSGANVLTF
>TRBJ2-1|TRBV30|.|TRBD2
TGTGCCTGGAGTGCTCGGGGGGTCGAGTTCTTC
CAWSARGVEFF
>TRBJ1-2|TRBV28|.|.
TGTGCCAGCAGTCCCGCTGGGGGGGTCTTCGCCTATGGCTACACCTTC
CASSPAGGVFAYGYTF
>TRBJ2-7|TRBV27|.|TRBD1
TGTGCCAGCAGTTGGACAGGAGACTACGAGCAGTACTTC
CASSWTGDYEQYF
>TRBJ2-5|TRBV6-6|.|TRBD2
TGTGCCAGCAGGGGAGGACTAGCGGGAGAGGAGGAGACCCAGTACTTC
CASRGGLAGEEETQYF
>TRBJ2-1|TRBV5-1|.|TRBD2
TGCGCCAGCAGTAGTAGCGGGAGCTACAATGAGCAGTTCTTC
CASSSSGSYNEQFF
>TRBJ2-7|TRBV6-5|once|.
TGTGCCAGCGGGGGCGGGTTGAACCCCTACGAGCAGTACTTC
CASGGGLNPYEQYF
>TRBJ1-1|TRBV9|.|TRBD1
TGTGCCAGCAGAAGACAGGGGGACTTTGAAGCTTTCTTT
CASRRQGDFEAFF
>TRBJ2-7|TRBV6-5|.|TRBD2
TGTGCCAGCAGGGGACTAGCGGGGGCCTACGAGCAGTACTTC
CASRGLAGAYEQYF
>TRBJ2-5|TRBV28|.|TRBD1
TGTGCTCTTTGGGGACAGGGGATAGAGACCCAGTACTTC
CALWGQGIETQYF
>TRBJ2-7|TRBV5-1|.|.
TGCGCCAGCAGCAAACCCAGGGGGAGGAGCTCCTACGAGCAGTACTTC
CASSKPRGRSSYEQYF
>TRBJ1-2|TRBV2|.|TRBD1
TGTGCCAGCAGTGAAGTCGGGACAGGAAAAGTCGGCTACACCTTC
CASSEVGTGKVGYTF
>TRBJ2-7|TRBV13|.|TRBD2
TGTGCCAGCAGCTTAGGCCGGGGGGGCAGGGGCTACGAGCAGTACTTC
CASSLGRGGRGYEQYF
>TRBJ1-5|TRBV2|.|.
TGTGCCAGCAGGGGGGAAAATAGCAATCAGCCCCAGCATTTT
CASRGENSNQPQHF
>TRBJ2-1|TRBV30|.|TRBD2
TGTGCCTGGAGGCCCGGGACTAGCGGGTACAATGAGCAGTTCTTC
CAWRPGTSGYNEQFF
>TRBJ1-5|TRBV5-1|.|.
TGCGCCAGCAGCTTGGAGGGGTCGCCGAGACAGCCCCAGCATTTT
CASSLEGSPRQPQHF
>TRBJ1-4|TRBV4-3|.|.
TGCGCCAGCAGCCAAGACTGGGGCAACGGAAAACTGTTTTTT
CASSQDWGNGKLFF
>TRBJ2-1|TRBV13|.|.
TGTGCCAGCAGCCCCCACGGAGCCTACAATGAGCAGTTCTTC
CASSPHGAYNEQFF
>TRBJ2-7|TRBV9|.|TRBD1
TGTGCCAGCAGCGTAGGACAGGGGAACTACGAGCAGTACTTC
CASSVGQGNYEQYF
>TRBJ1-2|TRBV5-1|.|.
TGCGCCAGCAGCGCAGACTATGGCTACACCTTC
CASSADYGYTF
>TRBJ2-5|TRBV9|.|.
TGTGCCAGCAGCGTAGAAAGCGTGGCAGAGACCCAGTACTTC
CASSVESVAETQYF
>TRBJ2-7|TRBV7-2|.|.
TGTGCCAGCAGCCTAAATAGACAAGACTCCTACGAGCAGTACTTC
CASSLNRQDSYEQYF
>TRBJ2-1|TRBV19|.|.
TGTGCCAGTAGTTCCCACATGTGGCAGTTCTTC
CASSSHMWQFF
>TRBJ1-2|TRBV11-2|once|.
TGTGCCAGCAGCTTTCAGACCGGTAACTATGGCTACACCTTC
CASSFQTGNYGYTF